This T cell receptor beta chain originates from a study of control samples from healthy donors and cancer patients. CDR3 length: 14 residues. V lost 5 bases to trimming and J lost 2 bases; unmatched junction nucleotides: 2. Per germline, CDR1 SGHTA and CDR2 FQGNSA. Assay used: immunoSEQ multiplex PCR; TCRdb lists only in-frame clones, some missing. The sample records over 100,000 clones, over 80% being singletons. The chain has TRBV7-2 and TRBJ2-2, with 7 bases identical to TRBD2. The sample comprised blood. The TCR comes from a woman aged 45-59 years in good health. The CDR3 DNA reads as TGTGCCAGCAGCGCTAGCGGAAACACCGGGGAGCTGTTTTTT. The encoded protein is CASSASGNTGELFF. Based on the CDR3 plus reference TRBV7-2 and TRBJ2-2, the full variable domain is GAGVSQSPSNKVTEKGKDVELRCDPISGHTALYWYRQSLGQGLEFLIYFQGNSAPDKSGLPSDRFSAERTGGSVSTLTIQRTQQEDSAVYLCASSASGNTGELFFGEGSRLTVL.